What follows are 23 T cell receptor beta chains derived from one specimen sequenced in a study of identical twins. TCRdb reprocessed the 5' RACE reads via MiXCR and lists one record per CDR3 protein. The data show 450,000 or so distinct CDR3 sequences, more than 20% seen once. The same specimen was also included in a second study, on T cells expressing NK-cell markers.

Source material: CD4+ T cells sorted from blood. The origin of the receptors is a woman between 18 and 30 years old in good health.

CDR3 nucleotides: TGTGCCAGCAGCCCAAGGGAGAGCACTGAAGCTTTCTTT. It is translated as CASSPRESTEAFF. V is TRBV6-1 and J is TRBJ1-1; unclear D gene. Trimming removed 6 bases from V and 4 bases from J, with 12 bases in between. Germline CDR1 MNHNS, CDR2 SASEGT. This CDR3 has 13 residues.

This chain connects TRBV15 to TRBJ2-1; TRBD2 matches 10 bases. CDR1 is LNHNV and CDR2 is YYDKDF in the germline V gene (reference sequence). V was clipped by 0 bases and J by 8 bases; unmatched bases: 7. This CDR3 region has 16 residues. The DNA of the CDR3 is TGTGCCACCAGCAGAGAGAGAGCGGGGGGGTCGGATGAGCAGTTCTTC. It is translated as CATSRERAGGSDEQFF. Full variable domain (outside the CDR3, taken from reference TRBV15 and TRBJ2-1): DAMVIQNPRYQVTQFGKPVTLSCSQTLNHNVMYWYQQKSSQAPKLLFHYYDKDFNNEADTPDNFQSRRPNTSFCFLDIRSPGLGDTAMYLCATSRERAGGSDEQFFGPGTRLTVL.

The V and J genes are TRBV10-3 and TRBJ2-5, with a weak D call TRBD2 (5 bases). The V gene lost 6 bases and the J gene lost 5 bases, with 13 bases spanning the gap. The CDR3 covers 13 residues. CDR1 and CDR2 from the germline V gene are ENHRY and SYGVKD. CDR3 in amino acids: CAISPTSEETQYF. The CDR3 DNA reads TGTGCCATCAGCCCCACTAGTGAGGAGACCCAGTACTTC.

This clonotype has only a few counts. The chain is built from TRBV20-1 and TRBJ2-7; 13 bases are a match to TRBD2. This CDR3 is 13 amino acids long. The germline V gene encodes CDR1 DFQATT and CDR2 SNEGSKA (reference sequence). Germline trimming cut 5 bases from V and 5 bases from J; bases unmatched to any gene: 3. The DNA of the CDR3 is TGCAGTGCTCGACTAGCGGGAGGCCACGAGCAGTACTTC. It specifies CSARLAGGHEQYF.

This clonotype was seen a few times. This chain links TRBV12-3 or TRBV12-4 with TRBJ2-3; a possible D gene is TRBD1 (5 bases). This CDR3 region has 14 residues. With 3 bases removed from V and 9 bases from J, the gap between germline ends came to 16 bases. The chain's CDR3 is CASSFNTRQRTQYF. CDR3 DNA: TGTGCCAGCAGTTTCAACACCCGACAGCGAACGCAGTATTTT.

This chain's CDR3 is CSALTSGVTDTQYF. CDR3 nucleotide sequence: TGCAGTGCGTTGACTAGCGGGGTTACAGATACGCAGTATTTT. This rearrangement joins TRBV20-1 to TRBJ2-3, with 11 bases aligning to TRBD2. The CDR3 has 14 residues. CDR1 is DFQATT, CDR2 SNEGSKA, per germline (reference sequence). V was pared by 6 bases and J by 3 bases, with 5 bases of the junction left unmatched.

The count of this clonotype is one. This chain joins TRBV6-1 and TRBJ2-3; TRBD1 agrees at 7 bases. The V and J ends lost 6 bases and 0 bases, in that order; junction bases with no gene match: 18. The CDR3 has 19 residues. CDR1 and CDR2 from the germline V gene are MNHNS and SASEGT. The chain's CDR3 is CASRRDSGRRPSSTDTQYF. The CDR3 nucleotides are TGTGCCAGCAGAAGGGACAGCGGCCGGCGTCCTTCTAGCACAGATACGCAGTATTTT.

This clonotype has only a few counts. The J gene is TRBJ1-1, the V gene TRBV7-8; the match to TRBD1 covers 9 bases. Germline V gives CDR1 SGHVS, CDR2 FQNEAQ. The ends lost 5 bases at V and 5 bases at J; junction bases unmatched: 6. This CDR3 has 14 residues. The CDR3 sequence is CASSPGQGSTEAFF. CDR3 bases: TGTGCCAGCAGCCCGGGACAGGGTTCGACTGAAGCTTTCTTT. The variable domain in full, with the rest retrieved from reference TRBV7-8 and TRBJ1-1, is GAGVSQSPRYKVAKRGQDVALRCDPISGHVSLFWYQQALGQGPEFLTYFQNEAQLDKSGLPSDRFFAERPEGSVSTLKIQRTQQEDSAVYLCASSPGQGSTEAFFGQGTRLTVV.

This clonotype has just a few counts. This rearrangement joins TRBV5-1 to TRBJ2-3; D may be TRBD2 (5 bases). With 5 bases removed from V and 1 base from J, the gap between germline ends came to 17 bases. There are 16 residues in the CDR3. Germline lookup yields CDR1 SGHRS and CDR2 YFSETQ. Here the CDR3 reads CASSFRAGFRTDTQYF. Here the CDR3 DNA reads TGCGCCAGCAGTTTCCGGGCGGGCTTTCGCACAGATACGCAGTATTTT. Variable domain in full (rest from reference TRBV5-1 and TRBJ2-3): KAGVTQTPRYLIKTRGQQVTLSCSPISGHRSVSWYQQTPGQGLQFLFEYFSETQRNKGNFPGRFSGRQFSNSRSEMNVSTLELGDSALYLCASSFRAGFRTDTQYFGPGTRLTVL.

The gene calls are TRBV3-1 and TRBJ1-5, with unresolved D. Germline V lookup: CDR1 LGHDT, CDR2 YNNKEL (reference sequence). V lost 1 base to trimming and J lost 2 bases, with 9 bases between them. The CDR3 contains 15 residues. In DNA, the CDR3 is TGTGCCAGCAGCCAAGGTTGGGCGGGCAATCAGCCCCAGCATTTT. This codes for CASSQGWAGNQPQHF.

This clonotype has only a few counts. The CDR3 bases are TGTGCCAGCAGCCCTAGGGGAAGCTATGGCTACACCTTC. Translating gives CASSPRGSYGYTF. V gene TRBV5-6 combines with J gene TRBJ1-2, with TRBD1 as a possible D gene (5 bases). The length of the CDR3 is 13 residues. The germline V gene has CDR1 SGHDT and CDR2 YYEEEE. V was clipped by 4 bases and J by 4 bases, with 11 bases between them.

This clonotype showed up just a few times. The chain carries TRBV20-1 and TRBJ2-1, with 7 bases lining up with TRBD2. J was trimmed by 8 bases and V by 5 bases; bases with no gene match: 15. Per germline, CDR1 DFQATT and CDR2 SNEGSKA (reference sequence). The CDR3 is 15 residues long. Written as DNA, the CDR3 is TGCAGTGCTCCCACCCCAAGCGGGACTGCGGATGAGCAGTTCTTC. Amino acids: CSAPTPSGTADEQFF.

The gene calls are TRBV6-2 or TRBV6-3 and TRBJ2-1; no clear D. The V gene's germline CDR1 is MNHEY and CDR2 SVGEGT. This CDR3 has 16 amino acids. Trimming pared 6 bases from V and 5 bases from J, leaving 20 bases between. Here the CDR3 reads CASRTGRGPPNNEQFF. In nucleotides, the CDR3 is TGTGCCAGCAGGACGGGCCGAGGCCCTCCCAACAATGAGCAGTTCTTC.

The chain has TRBV5-1 and TRBJ2-3; D may correspond to TRBD1 or TRBD2 (5 bases each). This CDR3 is built from 16 residues. With 1 base removed from V and 0 bases from J, the gap between germline ends came to 12 bases. Per germline, CDR1 SGHRS and CDR2 YFSETQ. CDR3 nucleotide sequence: TGCGCCAGCAGCTTGATGACGGGACGGAGCACAGATACGCAGTATTTT. This encodes CASSLMTGRSTDTQYF.

The chain employs TRBV5-1 and TRBJ2-5; a possible D gene is TRBD2 (6 bases). This CDR3 is 14 amino acids long. Deletions cut 1 base from V and 5 bases from J, with 12 bases between. In germline, CDR1 is SGHRS, CDR2 YFSETQ. CDR3 in amino acids: CASSLLSGLETQYF. CDR3 DNA: TGCGCCAGCAGCTTGCTAAGCGGGCTGGAGACCCAGTACTTC. Full variable domain (remainder filled in from reference TRBV5-1 and TRBJ2-5): KAGVTQTPRYLIKTRGQQVTLSCSPISGHRSVSWYQQTPGQGLQFLFEYFSETQRNKGNFPGRFSGRQFSNSRSEMNVSTLELGDSALYLCASSLLSGLETQYFGPGTRLLVL.

The gene calls are TRBV27 and TRBJ2-7; TRBD1 agrees at 9 bases. The CDR3 covers 14 residues. The ends lost 4 bases at V and 6 bases at J; junction bases unmatched: 7. Germline-derived CDR1 and CDR2 are MNHEY and SMNVEV (reference sequence). The CDR3 is CASSWTGQGSEQYF. The CDR3 nucleotides are TGTGCCAGCAGTTGGACGGGACAGGGCTCCGAGCAGTACTTC.

V gene TRBV5-1 combines with J gene TRBJ2-7; TRBD2 might be the D (5 bases). The CDR3 extends over 15 amino acids. V dropped 0 bases and J dropped 5 bases, with 15 bases sitting between them. CDR1 and CDR2 (germline): SGHRS, YFSETQ. The CDR3 here is CASSLGTGRVHEQYF. DNA of the CDR3: TGCGCCAGCAGCTTGGGGACGGGGAGAGTCCACGAGCAGTACTTC.

The chain links TRBV4-3 to TRBJ2-7, with no clear D. The CDR3 loop spans 14 amino acids. Germline-derived CDR1 and CDR2 are LGHNA and YSLEER. V lost 3 bases and J lost 3, with 12 bases in between. The CDR3 DNA sequence: TGCGCCAGCAGCCAGACCCTCTTTGGCTACGAGCAGTACTTC. Encoded protein: CASSQTLFGYEQYF.

Of note for this clonotype: One junction end disagrees with the germline gene, perhaps due to a read error. V gene TRBV4-2 combines with J gene TRBJ2-3, with 10 positions matching TRBD2. This CDR3 region has 18 residues. Per germline, CDR1 LGHNA and CDR2 YNFKEQ. The CDR3 DNA sequence: TGTGCCAGCAGCCAAGATCCCGTGAGGACTAGCGGCCGGGATACGCGGTATTTT. Amino acid sequence: CASSQDPVRTSGRDTRYF.

The chain is built from TRBV12-3 or TRBV12-4 and TRBJ2-7; TRBD1 agrees at 9 bases. This CDR3 has 14 residues. The V and J ends lost 7 bases and 1 base, in that order; junction bases with no gene match: 5. CDR3 residues: CASTIGTGSYEQYF. The CDR3 DNA follows: TGTGCCAGCACCATCGGGACAGGGTCCTACGAGCAGTACTTC.

A word on this clonotype: One end of the junction is discordant with germline, which a read error may explain. The J gene is TRBJ2-3, the V gene TRBV12-3 or TRBV12-4, with TRBD2 matching over 8 bases. This CDR3 has 15 amino acids. The CDR3 loop is CASSIAGRITDTQYF. DNA of the CDR3: TGTGCCAGCAGTATAGCGGGACGAATCACAGATACGCAGTATTTT.

The J gene is TRBJ2-7, the V gene TRBV18, with TRBD2 matching 7 bases. The germline CDR1 and CDR2 sequences are KGHSH and LQKENI. Unmatched junction bases numbered 11, after V lost 5 bases and J lost 4 bases. This CDR3 spans 15 amino acids. CDR3 DNA sequence: TGTGCCAGCTCATCCCACCTAGGGGAGGGATACGAGCAGTACTTC. Translating gives CASSSHLGEGYEQYF. The full variable domain, in which reference TRBV18 and TRBJ2-7 provide the parts outside the CDR3, is NAGVMQNPRHLVRRRGQEARLRCSPMKGHSHVYWYRQLPEEGLKFMVYLQKENIIDESGMPKERFSAEFPKEGPSILRIQQVVRGDSAAYFCASSSHLGEGYEQYFGPGTRLTVT.

This clonotype appeared once. The rearrangement links TRBV20-1 to TRBJ1-1; D unresolved. Trimming shortened V by 5 bases and J by 0 bases, and 10 bases separated the two germline ends. Per the germline V gene, CDR1 is DFQATT and CDR2 is SNEGSKA (reference sequence). The CDR3 extends over 13 amino acids. The CDR3 reads CSAGGHMNTEAFF. In DNA, the CDR3 is TGCAGTGCTGGTGGGCACATGAACACTGAAGCTTTCTTT.